This note documents a single T cell receptor (beta chain) sequence. What it binds is unknown. The entry originates in a study of T cell repertoires in cytomegalovirus infection. The CDR3 runs 13 residues. The germline CDR1 and CDR2 sequences are MNHEY and SMNVEV (reference sequence). V dropped 5 bases and J dropped 5 bases, with 13 bases sitting between them. TCRdb itself ran the reads through MiXCR, one entry per CDR3 protein. Among hundreds of thousands of distinct CDR3 sequences listed, 30% to 35% were seen once. The V call is TRBV27, the J call TRBJ2-7; D is unresolved. Sequenced material: cultured CD8+ T cells from PBMCs, taken from culture after CMV antigen stimulation. The source is a human donor in good health (CMV status not recorded). Some clones in this sample may be carry-over from other donors' samples. The DNA for the CDR3 is TGTGCCAGCAGTCTAAAAGTGCAAGACGAGCAGTACTTC. Translation gives CASSLKVQDEQYF.